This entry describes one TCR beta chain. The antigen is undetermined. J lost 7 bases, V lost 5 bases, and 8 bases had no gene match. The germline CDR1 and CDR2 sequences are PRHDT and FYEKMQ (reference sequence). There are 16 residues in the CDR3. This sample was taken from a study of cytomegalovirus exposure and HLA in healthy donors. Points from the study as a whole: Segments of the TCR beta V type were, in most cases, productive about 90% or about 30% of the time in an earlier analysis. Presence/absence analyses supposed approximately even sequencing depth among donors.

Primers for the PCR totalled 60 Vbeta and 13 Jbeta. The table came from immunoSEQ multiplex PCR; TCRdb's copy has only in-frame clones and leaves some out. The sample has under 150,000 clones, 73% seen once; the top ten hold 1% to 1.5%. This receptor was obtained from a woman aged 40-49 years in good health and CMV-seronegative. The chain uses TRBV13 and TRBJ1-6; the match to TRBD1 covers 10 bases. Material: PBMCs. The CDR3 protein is CASSRRGTGANSPLHF. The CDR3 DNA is TGTGCCAGCAGCCGGAGGGGGACAGGGGCAAATTCACCCCTCCACTTT.